The entry below gives a single TCR beta chain sequence along with its context. The target antigen is unknown. The sample comes from a study of T cell repertoires in cytomegalovirus infection. Findings of the study overall: Carriers of CMV and the relevant HLA type were discriminated by public TCR beta frequency.

The V gene end was trimmed by 5 bases and the J gene end by 6 bases; junction bases not matched to a gene: 10. The germline CDR1 and CDR2 sequences are SGHTA and FQGNSA. The CDR3 spans 17 residues. TCRdb reprocessed the reads via MiXCR and lists one record per CDR3 protein. The repertoire consists of fewer than 950,000 distinct CDR3 sequences, with around a third occurring once and the leading ten covering around 12%. The TCR originated in a human donor in good health (CMV status not recorded). Some clones in this sample may be carry-over from other donors' samples. Sequencing used cultured CD8+ T cells from PBMCs, obtained from culture after CMV antigen stimulation. V and J are TRBV7-2 and TRBJ1-4; 12 bases are shared with TRBD1. CDR3 loop: CASSHPGQGARDEKLFF. The DNA for the CDR3 is TGTGCCAGCAGCCACCCGGGACAGGGGGCTCGGGATGAAAAACTGTTTTTT. Supplemented by reference TRBV7-2 and TRBJ1-4, the full variable domain reads GAGVSQSPSNKVTEKGKDVELRCDPISGHTALYWYRQSLGQGLEFLIYFQGNSAPDKSGLPSDRFSAERTGGSVSTLTIQRTQQEDSAVYLCASSHPGQGARDEKLFFGSGTQLSVL.